This T cell receptor (beta chain) was observed in a study of cytomegalovirus exposure and HLA in healthy donors. General observations from the study: Immune exposure data for these donors was limited to CMV serostatus.

Regarding this clone: Antigen: not known.

In the PCR, 60 Vbeta and 13 Jbeta primers were used. The repertoire was sequenced with immunoSEQ multiplex PCR; TCRdb's copy has only in-frame clones and lacks some. The sample has 150,000 or so clones, roughly 70% seen once; the top ten hold around 7%. The clonotype originates from a man under 40 in good health and CMV-seronegative. The specimen was PBMCs.

The CDR3 loop reads CASSYSTVNTEAFF. The CDR3 region has the DNA TGTGCCAGCAGTTACTCGACAGTTAACACTGAAGCTTTCTTT. This rearrangement joins TRBV6-6 to TRBJ1-1; possibly TRBD1 for D (5 bases). The V end was cut by 0 bases, the J end by 2 bases, with 7 bases between. Germline lookup yields CDR1 MNHNY and CDR2 SVGAGI (reference sequence). The CDR3 is 14 residues long.